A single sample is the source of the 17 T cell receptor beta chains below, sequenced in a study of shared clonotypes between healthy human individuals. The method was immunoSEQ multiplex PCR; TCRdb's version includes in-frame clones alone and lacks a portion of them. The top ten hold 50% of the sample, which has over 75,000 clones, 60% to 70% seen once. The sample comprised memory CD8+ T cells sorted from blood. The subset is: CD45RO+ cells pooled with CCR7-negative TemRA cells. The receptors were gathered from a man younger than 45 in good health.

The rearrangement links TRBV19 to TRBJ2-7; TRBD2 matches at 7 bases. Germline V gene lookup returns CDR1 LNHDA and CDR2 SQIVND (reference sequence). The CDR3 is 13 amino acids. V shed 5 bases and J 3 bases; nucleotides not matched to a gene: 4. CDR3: CASSPTSVYEQYF. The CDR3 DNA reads TGTGCCAGTAGTCCCACTAGCGTCTACGAGCAGTACTTC.

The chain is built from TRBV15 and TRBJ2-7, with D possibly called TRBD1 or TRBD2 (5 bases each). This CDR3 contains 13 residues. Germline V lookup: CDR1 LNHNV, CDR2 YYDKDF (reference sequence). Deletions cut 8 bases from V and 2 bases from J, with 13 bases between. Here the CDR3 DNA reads TGTGCCACCGGCCGGGACGGGGCCTACGAGCAGTACTTC. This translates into CATGRDGAYEQYF.

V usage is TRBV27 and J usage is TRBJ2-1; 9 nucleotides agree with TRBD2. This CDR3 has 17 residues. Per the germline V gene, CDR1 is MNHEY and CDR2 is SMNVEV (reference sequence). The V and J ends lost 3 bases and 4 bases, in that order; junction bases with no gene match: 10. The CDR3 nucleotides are TGTGCCAGCAGTTTCTTTCCCGGAACTAGCGGGTACAATGAGCAGTTCTTC. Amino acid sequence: CASSFFPGTSGYNEQFF.

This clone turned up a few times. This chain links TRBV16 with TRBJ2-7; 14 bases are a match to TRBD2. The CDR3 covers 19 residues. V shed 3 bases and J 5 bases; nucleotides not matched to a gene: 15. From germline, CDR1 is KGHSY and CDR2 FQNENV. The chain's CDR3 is CASSHLPGLAGVGFHEQYF. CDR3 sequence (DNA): TGTGCCAGCAGCCACCTCCCGGGACTAGCGGGAGTTGGTTTCCACGAGCAGTACTTC. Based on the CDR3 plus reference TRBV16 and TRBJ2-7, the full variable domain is GEEVAQTPKHLVRGEGQKAKLYCAPIKGHSYVFWYQQVLKNEFKFLISFQNENVFDETGMPKERFSAKCLPNSPCSLEIQATKLEDSAVYFCASSHLPGLAGVGFHEQYFGPGTRLTVT.

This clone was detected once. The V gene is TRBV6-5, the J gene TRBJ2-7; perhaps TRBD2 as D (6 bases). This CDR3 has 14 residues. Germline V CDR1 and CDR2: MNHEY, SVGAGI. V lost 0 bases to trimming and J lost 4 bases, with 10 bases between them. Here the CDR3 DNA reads TGTGCCAGCAGTTACTCGGAGGGAGGTTACGAGCAGTACTTC. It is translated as CASSYSEGGYEQYF.

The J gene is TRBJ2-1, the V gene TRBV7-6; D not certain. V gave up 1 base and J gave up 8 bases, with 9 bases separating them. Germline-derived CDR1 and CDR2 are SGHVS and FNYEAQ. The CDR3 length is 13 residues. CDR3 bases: TGTGCCAGCAGCTTAGTATCGTGGGATGAGCAGTTCTTC. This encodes CASSLVSWDEQFF.

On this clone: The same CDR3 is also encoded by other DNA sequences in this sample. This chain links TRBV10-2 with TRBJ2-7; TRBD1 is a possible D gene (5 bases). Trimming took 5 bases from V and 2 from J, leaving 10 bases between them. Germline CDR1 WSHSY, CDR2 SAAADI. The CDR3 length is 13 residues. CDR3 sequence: CASSRDSPYEQYF. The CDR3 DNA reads TGCGCCAGCAGTCGCGACAGTCCCTACGAGCAGTACTTC.

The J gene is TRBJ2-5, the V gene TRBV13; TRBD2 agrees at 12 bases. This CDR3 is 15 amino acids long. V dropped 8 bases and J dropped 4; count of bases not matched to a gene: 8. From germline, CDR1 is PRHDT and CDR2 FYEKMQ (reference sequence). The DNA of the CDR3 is TGTGCCAGCGGCTCCCCGGGACTAGCGGGAGAGACCCAGTACTTC. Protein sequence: CASGSPGLAGETQYF.

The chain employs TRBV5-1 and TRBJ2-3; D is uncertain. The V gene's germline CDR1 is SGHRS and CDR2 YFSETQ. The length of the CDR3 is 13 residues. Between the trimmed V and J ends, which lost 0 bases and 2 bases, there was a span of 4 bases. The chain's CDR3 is CASSLGHTDTQYF. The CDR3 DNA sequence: TGCGCCAGCAGCTTGGGACACACAGATACGCAGTATTTT.

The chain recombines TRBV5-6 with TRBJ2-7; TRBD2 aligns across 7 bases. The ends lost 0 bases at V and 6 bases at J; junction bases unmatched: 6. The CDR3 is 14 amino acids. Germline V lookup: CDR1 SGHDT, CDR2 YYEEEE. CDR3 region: CASSLAGGNGEQYF. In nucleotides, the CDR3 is TGTGCCAGCAGCTTGGCCGGGGGGAACGGCGAGCAGTACTTC.

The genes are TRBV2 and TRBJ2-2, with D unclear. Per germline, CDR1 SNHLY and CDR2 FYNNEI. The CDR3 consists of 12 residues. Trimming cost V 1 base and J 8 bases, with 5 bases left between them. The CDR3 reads CASSEGLGELFF. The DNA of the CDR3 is TGTGCCAGCAGTGAAGGGCTGGGGGAGCTGTTTTTT.

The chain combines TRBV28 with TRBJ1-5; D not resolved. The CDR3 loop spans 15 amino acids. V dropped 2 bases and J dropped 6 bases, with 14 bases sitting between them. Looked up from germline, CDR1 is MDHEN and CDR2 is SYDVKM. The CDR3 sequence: CASSLRAGGGQPQHF. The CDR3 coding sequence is TGTGCCAGCAGTTTACGGGCAGGAGGCGGTCAGCCCCAGCATTTT.

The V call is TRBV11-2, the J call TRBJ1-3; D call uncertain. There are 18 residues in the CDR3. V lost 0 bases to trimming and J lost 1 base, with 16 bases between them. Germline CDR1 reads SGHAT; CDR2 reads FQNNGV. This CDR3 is CASSLDGWRQESGNTIYF. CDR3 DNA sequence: TGTGCCAGCAGCTTAGATGGGTGGAGGCAGGAATCTGGAAACACCATATATTTT.

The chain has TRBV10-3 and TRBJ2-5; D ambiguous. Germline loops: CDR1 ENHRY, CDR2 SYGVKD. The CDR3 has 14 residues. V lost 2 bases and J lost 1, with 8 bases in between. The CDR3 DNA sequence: TGTGCCATCAGTGAGGTGCTGTCCCAAGAGACCCAGTACTTC. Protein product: CAISEVLSQETQYF.

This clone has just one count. Here the CDR3 DNA reads TGTGCCAGCACCCGGGACACCTACGAGCAGTACTTC. Protein product: CASTRDTYEQYF. V is TRBV7-9 and J is TRBJ2-7; possibly TRBD1 for D (6 bases). V lost 7 bases, J lost 2 bases, and 9 bases lay in between. CDR1 is SEHNR and CDR2 is FQNEAQ in the germline V gene (reference sequence). CDR3 length: 12 amino acids.

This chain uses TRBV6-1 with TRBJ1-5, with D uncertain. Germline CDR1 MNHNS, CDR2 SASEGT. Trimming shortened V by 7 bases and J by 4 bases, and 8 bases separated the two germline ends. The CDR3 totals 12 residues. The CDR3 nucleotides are TGTGCCAGCAAAACTGGGAATCAGCCCCAGCATTTT. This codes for CASKTGNQPQHF.

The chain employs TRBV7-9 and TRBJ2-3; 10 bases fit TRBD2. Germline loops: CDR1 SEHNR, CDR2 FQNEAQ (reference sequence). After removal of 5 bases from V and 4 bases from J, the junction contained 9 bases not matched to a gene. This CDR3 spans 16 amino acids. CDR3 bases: TGTGCCAGCAGCCGAAAGCTAGCGGGAGAGCCAGATACGCAGTATTTT. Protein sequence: CASSRKLAGEPDTQYF.